The 32 T cell receptor beta chains below were found in one sample sequenced in a study of blood T cell repertoires in COVID-19. Libraries were prepared by immunoSEQ multiplex PCR; TCRdb keeps only in-frame clonotypes and omits some of them. The sample comprises 250,000 to 350,000 clones, 80% to 90% of which are singletons, and roughly 4% rests with the top ten. Sequencing was carried out using PBMCs or T cells enriched from blood (not recorded which). The receptors here all came from a woman aged 30 to 39 who had recovered from COVID-19.

The chain carries TRBV27 and TRBJ1-5; no clear D gene. This CDR3 comprises 15 residues. Germline V gene data show CDR1 as MNHEY and CDR2 as SMNVEV (reference sequence). Trimming cost V 5 bases and J 3 bases, with 14 bases left between them. In DNA form, the CDR3 reads TGTGCCAGCAGTCCGACTCGGAACCTCAATCAGCCCCAGCATTTT. It is translated as CASSPTRNLNQPQHF.

This sequence joins TRBV6-4 and TRBJ1-1, with a possible D match to TRBD1 (5 bases). The CDR3 sequence is 14 residues long. CDR1 and CDR2 (germline): MRHNA, SNTAGT. V lost 6 bases and J 4 bases, leaving 15 bases between the germline ends. The CDR3 nucleotides are TGTGCCAGCAGGCCGGGGGAGGGTGGCACTGAAGCTTTCTTT. Its protein is CASRPGEGGTEAFF.

This clone has at least ten counts. The chain uses TRBV28 and TRBJ1-1; D is possibly TRBD1 (6 bases). Germline values: CDR1 MDHEN, CDR2 SYDVKM. The V gene lost 5 bases and the J gene lost 0 bases, with 13 bases spanning the gap. This CDR3 spans 15 amino acids. CDR3 DNA sequence: TGTGCCAGCAGTGGAACAGGGAGAATGAACACTGAAGCTTTCTTT. This gives the protein CASSGTGRMNTEAFF.

The genes are TRBV6-6 and TRBJ1-3, with TRBD1 matching over 9 bases. With 5 bases clipped from V and 3 bases from J, the junction kept 11 bases outside the gene matches. This CDR3 has 17 residues. Germline V gives CDR1 MNHNY, CDR2 SVGAGI (reference sequence). The CDR3 loop reads CASSPWGTGSHGNTIYF. CDR3 in DNA: TGTGCCAGCAGTCCTTGGGGGACAGGGAGTCATGGAAACACCATATATTTT.

The rearrangement links TRBV27 to TRBJ2-1; the D gene is possibly TRBD1 (5 bases). V lost 6 bases, J lost 3 bases, and 21 bases lay in between. The germline gives CDR1 MNHEY, CDR2 SMNVEV (reference sequence). CDR3 size: 17 residues. CDR3 nucleotides: TGTGCCAGCAGAAGTTGGGTGACGGACATTAACTACAATGAGCAGTTCTTC. Residues: CASRSWVTDINYNEQFF.

Comment on this clone: Its ends do not fully match the called genes, so a read error is possible. The J gene is TRBJ1-1, the V gene TRBV11-2; 8 bases map to TRBD1. The CDR3 totals 14 residues. Germline CDR1 SGHAT, CDR2 FQNNGV. This CDR3 is CASSLGDRTWKQVF. Here the CDR3 DNA reads TGTGCCAGCAGCTTAGGGGACAGGACGTGGAAGCAGGTCTTT.

The chain couples TRBV5-1 to TRBJ1-1, with D perhaps TRBD1 (5 bases). The CDR3 is 15 amino acids. V lost 0 bases and J 5 bases, leaving 14 bases between the germline ends. The germline gives CDR1 SGHRS, CDR2 YFSETQ. CDR3 sequence reads: CASSLESAGLTEAFF. CDR3 bases: TGCGCCAGCAGCTTGGAGTCAGCAGGGCTAACTGAAGCTTTCTTT.

The chain couples TRBV7-9 to TRBJ2-2; D is unresolved. Germline V gene sequence: CDR1 SEHNR, CDR2 FQNEAQ (reference sequence). Trimming pared 0 bases from V and 5 bases from J, leaving 7 bases between. This CDR3 has 14 amino acids. CDR3 nucleotide sequence: TGTGCCAGCAGCTTAGCGCTAGGAACCGGGGAGCTGTTTTTT. The encoded protein is CASSLALGTGELFF.

To note about this clone: The same CDR3 is also encoded by other DNA sequences in this sample. This chain uses TRBV7-2 with TRBJ1-5, with TRBD1 matching 7 bases. The CDR3 consists of 15 residues. CDR1 is SGHTA and CDR2 is FQGNSA in the germline V gene. With V trimmed by 1 base and J by 5 bases, 5 bases remained unmatched. This chain's CDR3 is CASSLEGRGYQPQHF. The CDR3, as DNA: TGTGCCAGCAGCTTAGAAGGCAGGGGGTATCAGCCCCAGCATTTT.

The chain combines TRBV6-5 with TRBJ1-5, with 7 bases identical to TRBD1. CDR1 and CDR2 from the germline V gene are MNHEY and SVGAGI. J gave up 4 bases and V 2 bases, and 5 bases lay outside the gene matches. The CDR3 is made up of 15 amino acids. The CDR3: CASSYRQGDNQPQHF. The CDR3 DNA reads as TGTGCCAGCAGTTACCGACAGGGCGATAATCAGCCCCAGCATTTT.

V usage is TRBV30 and J usage is TRBJ1-4, with 10 positions matching TRBD1. With 3 bases clipped from V and 10 bases from J, the junction kept 17 bases outside the gene matches. The germline V gene has CDR1 GTSNPN and CDR2 SVGIG (reference sequence). This CDR3 contains 17 residues. The CDR3 coding sequence is TGTGCCTGGAGGCGGACGTGGGCCGACAGGGGGCCAGGAAAACTGTTTTTT. Protein product: CAWRRTWADRGPGKLFF.

The J gene is TRBJ2-5, the V gene TRBV5-1; D possibly corresponds to TRBD2 (6 bases). The germline V gene has CDR1 SGHRS and CDR2 YFSETQ. The CDR3 length is 15 residues. V lost 9 bases, J lost 2 bases, and 20 bases lay in between. The CDR3 protein is CATGLGTQTQETQYF. The DNA of the CDR3 is TGCGCCACCGGCCTAGGGACTCAAACTCAAGAGACCCAGTACTTC.

V is TRBV14 and J is TRBJ1-2; no firm D call. The V gene lost 4 bases and the J gene lost 3 bases, with 12 bases spanning the gap. CDR3 size: 14 residues. Germline CDR1 SGHDN, CDR2 FVKESK. The chain's CDR3 is CASSPEAGYYGYTF. CDR3 nucleotide sequence: TGTGCCAGCAGCCCAGAAGCAGGATACTATGGCTACACCTTC. The full variable domain, its missing parts supplied by reference TRBV14 and TRBJ1-2, is EAGVTQFPSHSVIEKGQTVTLRCDPISGHDNLYWYRRVMGKEIKFLLHFVKESKQDESGMPNNRFLAERTGGTYSTLKVQPAELEDSGVYFCASSPEAGYYGYTFGSGTRLTVV.

The rearrangement uses TRBV11-2 and TRBJ1-5; tentatively, D is TRBD1 (6 bases). V was clipped by 4 bases and J by 2 bases, with 15 bases between them. The CDR3 runs 16 residues. Germline V lookup: CDR1 SGHAT, CDR2 FQNNGV. CDR3 amino acids: CASSSTQGKGNQPQHF. The CDR3 bases are TGTGCCAGCAGCTCGACACAGGGTAAGGGCAATCAGCCCCAGCATTTT.

The chain carries TRBV7-9 and TRBJ2-5, with TRBD1 matching over 7 bases. The CDR3 has 15 amino acids. V dropped 1 base and J dropped 4; count of bases not matched to a gene: 6. The germline gives CDR1 SEHNR, CDR2 FQNEAQ (reference sequence). The CDR3 spells CASSLVTGVGETQYF. The CDR3 DNA reads TGTGCCAGCAGCTTAGTTACAGGGGTGGGAGAGACCCAGTACTTC.

The chain couples TRBV5-1 to TRBJ1-4; 8 nucleotides agree with TRBD1. In germline, CDR1 is SGHRS, CDR2 YFSETQ. Trimming cost V 0 bases and J 3 bases; bases outside gene matches: 4. The CDR3 is 16 residues long. Written as DNA, the CDR3 is TGCGCCAGCAGCTTGGTGGGGGACAGGTCTAATGAAAAACTGTTTTTT. Protein product: CASSLVGDRSNEKLFF. The full variable domain, with the rest looked up from reference TRBV5-1 and TRBJ1-4, is KAGVTQTPRYLIKTRGQQVTLSCSPISGHRSVSWYQQTPGQGLQFLFEYFSETQRNKGNFPGRFSGRQFSNSRSEMNVSTLELGDSALYLCASSLVGDRSNEKLFFGSGTQLSVL.

V gene TRBV6-5 combines with J gene TRBJ1-1; D gene unclear. V gave up 7 bases and J gave up 5 bases, with 17 bases separating them. CDR3 length equals 14 residues. The germline V gene has CDR1 MNHEY and CDR2 SVGAGI. The CDR3 sequence is CASTSGFGRTEAFF. In DNA, the CDR3 is TGTGCCAGCACTTCGGGCTTCGGGAGAACTGAAGCTTTCTTT.

This clone was recorded only once. The V call is TRBV18, the J call TRBJ1-5, with 7 bases identical to TRBD1. Trimming at V came to 6 bases and at J to 8 bases, leaving 10 bases not matched to a gene. In germline, CDR1 is KGHSH, CDR2 LQKENI. This CDR3 has 14 residues. This chain's CDR3 is CASSRGQAPEPQHF. The CDR3 nucleotides are TGTGCCAGCTCTCGTGGACAGGCCCCTGAGCCCCAGCATTTT.

J is TRBJ2-3 and V is TRBV5-1, with D hard to call. From germline, CDR1 is SGHRS and CDR2 YFSETQ. V gave up 0 bases and J gave up 5 bases, with 10 bases separating them. The CDR3 length is 14 residues. The CDR3 DNA sequence: TGCGCCAGCAGCTTGGGGCCCAGTGGAGATACGCAGTATTTT. Translated, it gives CASSLGPSGDTQYF.

V gene TRBV19 combines with J gene TRBJ1-1; D not resolved. The CDR3 runs 17 residues. The germline gives CDR1 LNHDA, CDR2 SQIVND (reference sequence). V was shortened by 4 bases and J by 7 bases, with 25 bases between the two germline ends. This CDR3 is CASSTQTTGRVVREAFF. The CDR3 nucleotides are TGTGCCAGTAGTACCCAGACAACCGGGAGGGTTGTTCGTGAAGCTTTCTTT.

CDR3 residues: CASSEGGEAFF. CDR3 bases: TGTGCCAGCAGTGAAGGAGGTGAAGCTTTCTTT. The chain carries TRBV6-1 and TRBJ1-1; D uncertain. V was trimmed by 1 base and J by 7 bases, leaving 4 bases between them. The CDR3 contains 11 residues. Per the germline V gene, CDR1 is MNHNS and CDR2 is SASEGT.

The V call is TRBV19, the J call TRBJ2-3, with D possibly matching TRBD2 (6 bases). CDR3 size: 16 residues. V was shortened by 7 bases and J by 3 bases, with 20 bases between the two germline ends. Germline V lookup: CDR1 LNHDA, CDR2 SQIVND (reference sequence). Here the CDR3 reads CASTKILARGTDTQYF. In nucleotides, the CDR3 is TGTGCCAGTACCAAAATACTAGCACGAGGAACAGATACGCAGTATTTT.

The genes are TRBV9 and TRBJ2-3; 12 bases agree with TRBD2. The CDR3 loop spans 17 amino acids. V trimming: 3 bases; J trimming: 2 bases; junction bases outside the gene matches: 7. Germline assignment: CDR1 SGDLS and CDR2 YYNGEE. CDR3 loop: CASSAGGLAGNTDTQYF. In DNA form, the CDR3 reads TGTGCCAGCAGCGCGGGAGGACTAGCGGGAAACACAGATACGCAGTATTTT.

This clone occurred a few times. The chain employs TRBV3-1 (or the pseudogene TRBV3-2) and TRBJ1-6; TRBD1 matches at 10 bases. Looked up from germline, CDR1 is LGHDT and CDR2 is YNNKEL (reference sequence). V trimming: 8 bases; J trimming: 6 bases; junction bases outside the gene matches: 1. The CDR3 spans 13 residues. CDR3 sequence reads: CASRTGGNSPLHF. In DNA form, the CDR3 reads TGTGCCAGCCGGACAGGGGGTAATTCACCCCTCCACTTT.

This chain links TRBV28 with TRBJ1-5, with D possibly matching TRBD1 (5 bases). V lost 3 bases, J lost 6 bases, and 21 bases lay in between. Germline-derived CDR1 and CDR2 are MDHEN and SYDVKM. The CDR3 covers 17 residues. CDR3 loop: CASSFPAFGRVPQPQHF. CDR3 nucleotide sequence: TGTGCCAGCAGTTTCCCCGCCTTTGGCAGGGTGCCTCAGCCCCAGCATTTT.

CDR3: CASSPGTGFGNTIYF. In nucleotides, the CDR3 is TGTGCCAGTAGCCCCGGGACAGGGTTTGGAAACACCATATATTTT. This rearrangement joins TRBV19 to TRBJ1-3; 9 bases fit TRBD1. The CDR3 consists of 15 residues. Trimming took 6 bases from V and 3 from J; bases not matched to a gene: 6. The germline V gene has CDR1 LNHDA and CDR2 SQIVND (reference sequence).

The V call is TRBV7-2, the J call TRBJ2-7; TRBD2 matches at 9 bases. The CDR3 extends over 15 amino acids. Germline assignment: CDR1 SGHTA and CDR2 FQGNSA. J was trimmed by 0 bases and V by 4 bases; bases with no gene match: 4. CDR3 sequence (DNA): TGTGCCAGCAGCTACGTTAGCGGGAGCTCCTACGAGCAGTACTTC. Protein product: CASSYVSGSSYEQYF.

This clone was recorded only once. The gene calls are TRBV27 and TRBJ2-7; D is perhaps TRBD2 (5 bases). V shed 8 bases and J shed 6 bases, with 11 bases lying between them. CDR3 length equals 11 residues. CDR1 and CDR2 (germline): MNHEY, SMNVEV (reference sequence). For the CDR3, the DNA is TGTGCCAGCCGAGGGTTGGGCGAGCAGTACTTC. The encoded protein is CASRGLGEQYF.

The chain employs TRBV24-1 and TRBJ2-7, with a tentative D call TRBD2 (6 bases). Germline V gives CDR1 KGHDR, CDR2 SFDVKD. This CDR3 is 18 amino acids long. The V end was cut by 3 bases, the J end by 3 bases, with 23 bases between. CDR3 sequence: CATSDTSEGTGAGYEQYF. The DNA for the CDR3 is TGTGCCACCAGTGATACCTCAGAAGGAACGGGAGCAGGCTACGAGCAGTACTTC.

This rearrangement joins TRBV12-3 or TRBV12-4 to TRBJ1-2; D uncertain. V was clipped by 5 bases and J by 0 bases, with 7 bases between them. There are 13 residues in the CDR3. The CDR3 is CASSQTPNYGYTF. Here the CDR3 DNA reads TGTGCCAGCAGTCAGACACCTAACTATGGCTACACCTTC.

This clone has a single count. This sequence joins TRBV7-2 and TRBJ2-4; no clear D. V was pared by 4 bases and J by 1 base, with 8 bases between. CDR1 and CDR2 from the germline V gene are SGHTA and FQGNSA. The CDR3 consists of 14 residues. The CDR3 DNA follows: TGTGCCAGCAGCTCCTACAGTGCCAAAAACATTCAGTACTTC. Protein product: CASSSYSAKNIQYF.

The chain joins TRBV28 to TRBJ1-5; 9 positions match TRBD1. The CDR3 contains 16 residues. Germline V CDR1 and CDR2: MDHEN, SYDVKM. V shed 4 bases and J 6 bases; nucleotides not matched to a gene: 10. The CDR3 sequence is CASSWGFGTGFQPQHF. The CDR3 DNA reads TGTGCCAGCAGTTGGGGGTTTGGGACAGGGTTTCAGCCCCAGCATTTT.